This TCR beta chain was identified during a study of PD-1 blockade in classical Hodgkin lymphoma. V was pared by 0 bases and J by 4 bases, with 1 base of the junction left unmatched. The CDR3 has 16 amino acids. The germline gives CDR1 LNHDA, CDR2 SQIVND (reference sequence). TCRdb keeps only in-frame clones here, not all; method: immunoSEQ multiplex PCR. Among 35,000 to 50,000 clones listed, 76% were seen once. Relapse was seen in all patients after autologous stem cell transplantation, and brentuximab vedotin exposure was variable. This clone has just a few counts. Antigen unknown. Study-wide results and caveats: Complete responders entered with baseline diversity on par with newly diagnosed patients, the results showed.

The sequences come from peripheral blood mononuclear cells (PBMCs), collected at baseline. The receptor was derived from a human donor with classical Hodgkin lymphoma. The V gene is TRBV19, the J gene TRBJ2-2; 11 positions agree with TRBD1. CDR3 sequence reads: CASSIEDRGLTGELFF. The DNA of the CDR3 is TGTGCCAGTAGTATAGAGGACAGGGGGCTCACCGGGGAGCTGTTTTTT.